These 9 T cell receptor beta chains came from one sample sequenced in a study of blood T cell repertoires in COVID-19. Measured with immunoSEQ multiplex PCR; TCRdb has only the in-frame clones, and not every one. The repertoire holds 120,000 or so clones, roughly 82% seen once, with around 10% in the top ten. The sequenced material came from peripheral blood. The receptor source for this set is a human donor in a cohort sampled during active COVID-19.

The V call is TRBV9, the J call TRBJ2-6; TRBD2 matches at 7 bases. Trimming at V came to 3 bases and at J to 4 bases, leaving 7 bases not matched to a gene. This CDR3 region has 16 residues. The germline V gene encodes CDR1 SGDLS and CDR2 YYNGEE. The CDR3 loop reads CASSGTRLRGANVLTF. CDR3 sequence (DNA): TGTGCCAGCAGCGGGACTAGGCTGAGGGGGGCCAACGTCCTGACTTTC.

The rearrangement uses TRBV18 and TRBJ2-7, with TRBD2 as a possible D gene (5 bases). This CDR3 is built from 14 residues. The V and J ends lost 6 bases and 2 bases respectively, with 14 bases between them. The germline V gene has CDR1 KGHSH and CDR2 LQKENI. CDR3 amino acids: CASSQASGPYEQYF. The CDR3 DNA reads TGTGCCAGCTCCCAAGCAAGCGGACCCTACGAGCAGTACTTC.

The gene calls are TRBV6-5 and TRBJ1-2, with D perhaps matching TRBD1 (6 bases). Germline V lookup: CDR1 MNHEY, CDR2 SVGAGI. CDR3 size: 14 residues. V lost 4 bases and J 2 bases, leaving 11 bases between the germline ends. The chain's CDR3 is CASSLQGTNYGYTF. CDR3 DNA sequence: TGTGCCAGCAGTTTACAGGGAACCAACTATGGCTACACCTTC.

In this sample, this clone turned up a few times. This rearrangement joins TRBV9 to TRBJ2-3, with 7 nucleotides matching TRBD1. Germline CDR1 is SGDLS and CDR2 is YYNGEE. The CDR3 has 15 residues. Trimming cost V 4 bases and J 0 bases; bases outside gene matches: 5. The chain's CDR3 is CASSKVGQSTDTQYF. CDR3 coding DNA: TGTGCCAGCAGCAAAGTGGGACAGAGCACAGATACGCAGTATTTT.

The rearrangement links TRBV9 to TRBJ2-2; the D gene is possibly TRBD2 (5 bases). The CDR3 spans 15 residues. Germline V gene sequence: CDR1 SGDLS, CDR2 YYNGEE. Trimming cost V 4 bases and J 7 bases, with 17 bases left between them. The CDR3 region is CASSLTGMTGGELFF. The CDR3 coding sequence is TGTGCCAGCAGCCTTACGGGGATGACTGGCGGGGAGCTGTTTTTT.

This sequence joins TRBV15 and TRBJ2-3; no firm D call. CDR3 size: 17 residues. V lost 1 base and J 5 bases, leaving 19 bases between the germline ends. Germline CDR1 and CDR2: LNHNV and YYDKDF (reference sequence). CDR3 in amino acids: CATSRAPPPWAEDTQYF. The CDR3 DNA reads TGTGCCACCAGCAGAGCTCCCCCACCTTGGGCCGAAGATACGCAGTATTTT.

CDR3 nucleotide sequence: TGTGCCAGCAGCTTAGCGGGGGGGTTCGGCAATCAGCCCCAGCATTTT. The encoded protein is CASSLAGGFGNQPQHF. This sequence joins TRBV11-2 and TRBJ1-5; maybe TRBD1 (5 bases). CDR3 length: 16 amino acids. V lost 1 base, J lost 2 bases, and 12 bases lay in between. The germline gives CDR1 SGHAT, CDR2 FQNNGV.

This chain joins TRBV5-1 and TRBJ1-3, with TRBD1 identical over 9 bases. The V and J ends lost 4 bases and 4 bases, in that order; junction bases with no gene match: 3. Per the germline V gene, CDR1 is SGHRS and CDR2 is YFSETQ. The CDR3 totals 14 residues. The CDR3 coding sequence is TGCGCCAGCAGCGAGGACAGGGGCGGAAACACCATATATTTT. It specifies CASSEDRGGNTIYF.

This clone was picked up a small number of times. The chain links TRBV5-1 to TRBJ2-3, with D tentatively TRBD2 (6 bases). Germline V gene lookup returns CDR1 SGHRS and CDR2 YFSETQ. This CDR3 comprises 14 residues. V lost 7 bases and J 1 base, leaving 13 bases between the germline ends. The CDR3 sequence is CASVSTGGTDTQYF. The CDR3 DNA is TGCGCCAGCGTCTCGACGGGGGGCACAGATACGCAGTATTTT.